Listed below are T cell receptor beta chains from one sample, sequenced in a study of blood T cell repertoires in COVID-19. Clones were read by immunoSEQ multiplex PCR, and TCRdb kept only the in-frame ones, dropping some. In the table there are some 100,000 clones, about 77% of which are singletons. Sequencing was carried out using peripheral blood. These receptors all stem from a man aged 65-85 years with active or convalescent COVID-19. The CDR3 runs from the conserved cysteine through the conserved F or W. A D gene is named only where the DNA matches it firmly. Expanded clones get a size class; other rows say once, few or many, or leave the size out.

>TRBJ2-1|TRBV12-3/TRBV12-4|many|-
CASSLGRYNEQFF
TGTGCCAGCAGTTTGGGCAGGTACAATGAGCAGTTCTTC
>TRBJ2-1|TRBV19|-|-
CASSLSRGNEQFF
TGTGCCAGTAGTCTCAGTAGGGGGAATGAGCAGTTCTTC
>TRBJ1-5|TRBV6-2/TRBV6-3|-|TRBD1
CASSLQGALGQPQHF
TGTGCCAGCAGCCTACAGGGGGCCTTGGGTCAGCCCCAGCATTTT
>TRBJ2-1|TRBV28|-|TRBD1
CASSTNGQGGYNEQFF
TGTGCCAGCAGTACCAACGGACAGGGGGGTTACAATGAGCAGTTCTTC
>TRBJ1-6|TRBV27|-|-
CASSLSLPGPLSNSPLHF
TGTGCCAGCAGTTTATCTTTACCAGGGCCTTTGAGTAATTCACCCCTCCACTTT
>TRBJ2-6|TRBV10-3|-|-
CAISAGAGGANVLTF
TGTGCCATCAGTGCGGGAGCAGGCGGGGCCAACGTCCTGACTTTC
>TRBJ1-1|TRBV14|-|-
CASSQEAVGEAFF
TGTGCCAGCAGCCAAGAGGCGGTCGGTGAAGCTTTCTTT
>TRBJ2-7|TRBV30|-|-
CAWSRGPYEQYF
TGTGCCTGGAGTAGGGGCCCCTACGAGCAGTACTTC
>TRBJ2-1|TRBV5-1|once|TRBD1
CASSGTGRNEQFF
TGCGCCAGCAGCGGGACAGGGAGAAATGAGCAGTTCTTC
>TRBJ1-2|TRBV19|-|-
CASSIGGLDGYTF
TGTGCCAGTAGTATTGGGGGCCTCGATGGCTACACCTTC
>TRBJ1-5|TRBV19|-|TRBD1
CASSGDRVQPQHF
TGTGCCAGTAGTGGAGACAGGGTGCAGCCCCAGCATTTT
>TRBJ2-7|TRBV10-2|few|-
CASSESRTLIYEQYF
TGCGCCAGCAGTGAGTCGAGGACATTGATCTACGAGCAGTACTTC
>TRBJ1-1|TRBV5-1|few|-
CASSLVSHRNTEAFF
TGCGCCAGCAGCTTGGTGAGTCACCGGAACACTGAAGCTTTCTTT
>TRBJ2-7|TRBV4-3|-|-
CASSQDLLDGDTYEQYF
TGCGCCAGCAGCCAAGATCTCCTCGATGGGGACACCTACGAGCAGTACTTC
>TRBJ1-5|TRBV12-3/TRBV12-4|-|TRBD1
CASRQGGSQPQHF
TGTGCCAGCAGACAGGGGGGATCTCAGCCCCAGCATTTT
>TRBJ2-5|TRBV5-6|-|TRBD1
CASSRGTEQETQYF
TGTGCCAGCAGCCGTGGGACAGAGCAAGAGACCCAGTACTTC
>TRBJ2-7|TRBV4-2|few|TRBD1
CASSPAGQGAYEQYF
TGTGCCAGCAGCCCAGCCGGACAGGGGGCCTACGAGCAGTACTTC
>TRBJ2-5|TRBV6-6|-|TRBD1
CASSPTDRGPETQYF
TGTGCCAGCAGCCCTACCGACAGGGGGCCAGAGACCCAGTACTTC
>TRBJ2-7|TRBV23-1|-|-
CASSFPRQGGAYEQYF
TGCGCCAGCAGTTTTCCCAGACAGGGAGGCGCCTACGAGCAGTACTTC
>TRBJ2-2|TRBV24-1|-|TRBD1
CATSDPLFDRAANTGELFF
TGTGCCACCAGTGATCCCCTCTTCGACAGGGCGGCGAACACCGGGGAGCTGTTTTTT
>TRBJ2-7|TRBV11-2|-|TRBD1
CASSLIPPTGMNEQYF
TGTGCCAGCAGCTTGATCCCCCCGACAGGGATGAACGAGCAGTACTTC
>TRBJ1-6|TRBV28|once|-
CASSLSGEGYNSPLHF
TGTGCCAGCAGTCTCAGCGGGGAGGGTTATAATTCACCCCTCCACTTT
>TRBJ1-1|TRBV4-3|-|-
CASSQASARGTEAFF
TGCGCCAGCAGCCAAGCGTCTGCCAGGGGTACTGAAGCTTTCTTT
>TRBJ2-1|TRBV5-5|-|-
CASSTQAIAEGEQFF
TGTGCCAGCAGCACTCAGGCGATAGCGGAAGGGGAGCAGTTCTTC
>TRBJ1-1|TRBV4-1|once|TRBD1
CASSQKSPGTGGTEAFF
TGCGCCAGCAGCCAGAAATCCCCCGGGACAGGGGGCACTGAAGCTTTCTTT
>TRBJ2-7|TRBV9|-|-
CASSVGPGYEQYF
TGTGCCAGCAGCGTAGGTCCAGGCTACGAGCAGTACTTC
>TRBJ1-4|TRBV15|-|TRBD1
CATPRGTGAPATNEKLFF
TGTGCCACCCCTCGTGGTACAGGGGCCCCTGCAACTAATGAAAAACTGTTTTTT
>TRBJ1-1|TRBV4-2|-|-
CASSQAIDNTEAFF
TGTGCCAGCAGCCAAGCGATAGATAACACTGAAGCTTTCTTT
>TRBJ1-5|TRBV19|few|-
CASSPQQGNQPQHF
TGTGCCAGTAGTCCTCAACAGGGCAATCAGCCCCAGCATTTT
>TRBJ2-1|TRBV7-2|-|-
CASSFGQIYNEQFF
TGTGCCAGCAGCTTTGGACAGATTTACAATGAGCAGTTCTTC
>TRBJ1-1|TRBV3-1/TRBV3-2|-|TRBD1
CASSQDRRRGREDTEAFF
TGTGCCAGCAGCCAAGATAGACGGAGGGGGCGGGAGGACACTGAAGCTTTCTTT
>TRBJ1-2|TRBV6-5|-|TRBD1
CASRDTGGFPYGYTF
TGTGCCAGCAGAGACACAGGGGGCTTTCCCTATGGCTACACCTTC
>TRBJ2-2|TRBV9|few|TRBD1
CASSPQGATGELFF
TGTGCCAGCAGCCCGCAGGGGGCCACCGGGGAGCTGTTTTTT
>TRBJ2-7|TRBV19|once|-
CASSAAGWNEQYF
TGTGCCAGTAGTGCGGCAGGGTGGAACGAGCAGTACTTC
>TRBJ1-3|TRBV18|-|-
CASSPGGASGNTIYF
TGTGCCAGCTCTCCCGGAGGGGCTTCAGGAAACACCATATATTTT